Following are 22 T cell receptor beta chains from one sample sequenced in a study of cytomegalovirus exposure and HLA in healthy donors. Clones were read by immunoSEQ multiplex PCR, and TCRdb kept only the in-frame ones, dropping some. The sample shows about 60,000 clones, around nine tenths of them seen only once. The specimen sequenced was PBMCs. Receptors originate from a man aged 18 to 29 in good health and CMV-seronegative.

In its sample, this clone was seen a few times. V usage is TRBV27 and J usage is TRBJ2-5; D might be TRBD1 (6 bases). The CDR3 has 15 residues. Looked up from germline, CDR1 is MNHEY and CDR2 is SMNVEV (reference sequence). Trimming cost V 0 bases and J 5 bases, with 13 bases left between them. The CDR3 nucleotides are TGTGCCAGCAGTTTATCGCCAGGGGCTGGTGAGACCCAGTACTTC. Amino acid sequence: CASSLSPGAGETQYF.

The chain is built from TRBV27 and TRBJ2-7, with 7 bases identical to TRBD2. Germline V lookup: CDR1 MNHEY, CDR2 SMNVEV (reference sequence). The V and J ends lost 4 bases and 3 bases, in that order; junction bases with no gene match: 9. CDR3 length: 15 residues. Written as DNA, the CDR3 is TGTGCCAGCAGTTCTCTTAGGGGAGGGATCTACGAGCAGTACTTC. Its protein is CASSSLRGGIYEQYF.

This clone was counted a few times. The chain links TRBV14 to TRBJ2-7, with D perhaps TRBD1 (6 bases). The V end was cut by 0 bases, the J end by 10 bases, with 10 bases between. This CDR3 is 12 amino acids long. The V gene's germline CDR1 is SGHDN and CDR2 FVKESK. In DNA form, the CDR3 reads TGTGCCAGCAGCCAAGAAGGGGGTGGTCAGTACTTC. Encoded protein: CASSQEGGGQYF.

The gene calls are TRBV7-2 and TRBJ1-1; TRBD1 matches 7 bases. Germline loops: CDR1 SGHTA, CDR2 FQGNSA. There are 16 residues in the CDR3. V was pared by 10 bases and J by 3 bases, with 17 bases of the junction left unmatched. The CDR3 is CAIKLEGARFDTEAFF. DNA of the CDR3: TGTGCCATCAAGCTAGAGGGGGCACGGTTCGACACTGAAGCTTTCTTT.

The chain is built from TRBV5-4 and TRBJ2-1; D is possibly TRBD2 (6 bases). V lost 2 bases, J lost 10 bases, and 22 bases lay in between. Germline CDR1 and CDR2: SGHNT and YYREEE (reference sequence). The CDR3 has 16 residues. The CDR3 spells CASSFGGTTYDGEQFF. CDR3 coding DNA: TGTGCCAGCAGCTTTGGGGGGACCACCTACGACGGAGAGCAGTTCTTC. Looking up the rest from reference TRBV5-4 and TRBJ2-1 gives the full variable domain: ETGVTQSPTHLIKTRGQQVTLRCSSQSGHNTVSWYQQALGQGPQFIFQYYREEENGRGNFPPRFSGLQFPNYSSELNVNALELDDSALYLCASSFGGTTYDGEQFFGPGTRLTVL.

The chain recombines TRBV27 with TRBJ2-7, with TRBD2 matching 7 bases. The CDR3 length is 13 residues. The V segment lost 4 bases and the J segment 4 bases; nucleotides outside the gene matches: 4. Germline V gene data show CDR1 as MNHEY and CDR2 as SMNVEV (reference sequence). The CDR3: CASSYPGGYEQYF. The CDR3 DNA sequence: TGTGCCAGCAGTTACCCGGGGGGATACGAGCAGTACTTC.

The chain has TRBV4-1 and TRBJ2-3; D gene unclear. The V and J ends lost 1 base and 0 bases respectively, with 11 bases between them. Germline lookup yields CDR1 MGHRA and CDR2 YSYEKL. The CDR3 has 16 amino acids. The CDR3 DNA reads as TGCGCCAGCAGCCAAGTAGACTTGTTCAGCACAGATACGCAGTATTTT. Its translation: CASSQVDLFSTDTQYF.

This chain connects TRBV4-1 to TRBJ2-7; TRBD2 is a possible D gene (5 bases). Germline-derived CDR1 and CDR2 are MGHRA and YSYEKL. This CDR3 spans 15 amino acids. V dropped 2 bases and J dropped 2 bases, with 13 bases sitting between them. The CDR3 here is CASSQSPAETYEQYF. In nucleotides, the CDR3 is TGCGCCAGCAGCCAAAGCCCAGCGGAAACCTACGAGCAGTACTTC.

J is TRBJ2-1 and V is TRBV19; 8 nucleotides align to TRBD2. Germline lookup yields CDR1 LNHDA and CDR2 SQIVND (reference sequence). The V and J ends lost 3 bases and 8 bases, in that order; junction bases with no gene match: 3. CDR3 length: 13 residues. CDR3 sequence: CASSIGLADEQFF. Here the CDR3 DNA reads TGTGCCAGTAGTATCGGACTAGCCGATGAGCAGTTCTTC.

This sequence joins TRBV15 and TRBJ1-5, with D maybe TRBD1 (6 bases). V lost 6 bases and J lost 0, with 24 bases in between. The germline V gene has CDR1 LNHNV and CDR2 YYDKDF (reference sequence). This CDR3 region has 19 residues. The CDR3 sequence: CATRDARDTVLYSNQPQHF. The CDR3 DNA reads TGTGCCACCAGAGATGCCCGGGACACCGTATTGTATAGCAATCAGCCCCAGCATTTT.

The CDR3 loop reads CASSYGTGYSNQPQHF. In nucleotides, the CDR3 is TGTGCCAGCAGTTACGGGACAGGATATAGCAATCAGCCCCAGCATTTT. The rearrangement uses TRBV6-6 and TRBJ1-5, with 8 bases matching TRBD1. The V and J ends lost 2 bases and 0 bases, in that order; junction bases with no gene match: 3. CDR1 and CDR2 from the germline V gene are MNHNY and SVGAGI (reference sequence). This CDR3 has 16 residues.

The chain links TRBV19 to TRBJ2-7, with 10 bases identical to TRBD2. Trimming at V came to 4 bases and at J to 4 bases, leaving 4 bases not matched to a gene. The germline V gene has CDR1 LNHDA and CDR2 SQIVND (reference sequence). The CDR3 loop spans 14 amino acids. The CDR3, as DNA: TGTGCCAGTAGTACGGCGGGACTAGCGTACGAGCAGTACTTC. Protein product: CASSTAGLAYEQYF.

This clone was observed once. The chain employs TRBV11-2 and TRBJ2-7, with 7 bases that match TRBD1. The V gene end was trimmed by 0 bases and the J gene end by 3 bases; junction bases not matched to a gene: 5. The CDR3 totals 15 residues. Germline-derived CDR1 and CDR2 are SGHAT and FQNNGV. The CDR3 region is CASSLDLYRGYEQYF. CDR3 DNA sequence: TGTGCCAGCAGCTTAGATCTATACAGGGGCTACGAGCAGTACTTC.

The chain joins TRBV15 to TRBJ1-1; D possibly corresponds to TRBD1 (5 bases). The V and J ends lost 1 base and 4 bases respectively, with 10 bases between them. Germline CDR1 LNHNV, CDR2 YYDKDF (reference sequence). The CDR3 is made up of 14 amino acids. CDR3 loop: CATSRAGGGTEAFF. The CDR3 DNA follows: TGTGCCACCAGCAGAGCGGGGGGAGGCACTGAAGCTTTCTTT.

The chain links TRBV27 to TRBJ2-7; 8 bases align to TRBD1. The CDR3 is 15 amino acids. CDR1 and CDR2 from the germline V gene are MNHEY and SMNVEV (reference sequence). Unmatched junction bases numbered 9, after V lost 6 bases and J lost 2 bases. DNA for the CDR3: TGTGCCAGCAGAATGGACAGGGAATATCCCTACGAGCAGTACTTC. Its protein product is CASRMDREYPYEQYF.

The J gene is TRBJ2-5, the V gene TRBV27, with 11 nucleotides matching TRBD2. Germline V gene lookup returns CDR1 MNHEY and CDR2 SMNVEV (reference sequence). Unmatched junction bases numbered 9, after V lost 8 bases and J lost 4 bases. The CDR3 is made up of 15 amino acids. The CDR3: CASGIAGGPLETQYF. CDR3 bases: TGTGCCAGCGGAATAGCGGGAGGGCCCCTAGAGACCCAGTACTTC.

This clone is a singleton in its sample. The chain carries TRBV4-1 and TRBJ2-3, with D tentatively TRBD2 (5 bases). Germline V gene data show CDR1 as MGHRA and CDR2 as YSYEKL. The length of the CDR3 is 16 residues. V was cut by 4 bases and J by 2 bases, with 16 bases left in between. The CDR3 DNA is TGCGCCAGCAGCCGAGGGTACTCCGGCTACACAGATACGCAGTATTTT. It is translated as CASSRGYSGYTDTQYF.

The chain recombines TRBV27 with TRBJ1-1; the match to TRBD1 covers 7 bases. Germline lookup yields CDR1 MNHEY and CDR2 SMNVEV (reference sequence). With 7 bases clipped from V and 1 base from J, the junction kept 9 bases outside the gene matches. The CDR3 runs to 15 residues. The CDR3 coding sequence is TGTGCCAGCACTAACCTCGGGACAGAGAACACTGAAGCTTTCTTT. As protein: CASTNLGTENTEAFF.

The chain is built from TRBV7-9 and TRBJ1-4, with D maybe TRBD1 (6 bases). Per the germline V gene, CDR1 is SEHNR and CDR2 is FQNEAQ (reference sequence). CDR3 size: 16 residues. Trimming cost V 5 bases and J 0 bases, with 13 bases left between them. The chain's CDR3 is CASSRPWGPTNEKLFF. The CDR3 bases are TGTGCCAGCAGCCGTCCTTGGGGGCCAACTAATGAAAAACTGTTTTTT.

The rearrangement links TRBV10-3 to TRBJ2-3; D perhaps matches TRBD2 (7 bases). Trimming shortened V by 4 bases and J by 2 bases, and 25 bases separated the two germline ends. Germline V gene sequence: CDR1 ENHRY, CDR2 SYGVKD. CDR3 length: 19 residues. The CDR3 here is CAISVRTPGRGINTDTQYF. The CDR3 DNA reads as TGTGCCATCAGTGTCCGCACGCCGGGGAGGGGGATAAACACAGATACGCAGTATTTT.

The genes are TRBV19 and TRBJ1-5, with 7 bases matching TRBD1. The CDR3 totals 15 residues. V trimming: 2 bases; J trimming: 2 bases; junction bases outside the gene matches: 3. The germline gives CDR1 LNHDA, CDR2 SQIVND (reference sequence). CDR3: CASSITGEGNQPQHF. The CDR3 coding sequence is TGTGCCAGTAGTATAACAGGGGAGGGCAATCAGCCCCAGCATTTT.

The J gene is TRBJ1-1, the V gene TRBV6-4; tentatively, D is TRBD1 (5 bases). The CDR3 totals 19 residues. Germline values: CDR1 MRHNA, CDR2 SNTAGT. V gave up 1 base and J gave up 1 base, with 22 bases separating them. As DNA, the CDR3 is TGTGCCAGCAGTGACTGTTTGGCGGGGCCGGATGGGGCGAACACTGAAGCTTTCTTT. It encodes CASSDCLAGPDGANTEAFF.